This T cell receptor beta chain was sequenced during a study of T cell responses to AZD1222 COVID-19 vaccine. The method was immunoSEQ multiplex PCR; TCRdb's version includes in-frame clones alone and lacks a portion of them. Of roughly 120,000 clones in the sample, over 75% were seen once. V lost 1 base and J 13 bases, leaving 12 bases between the germline ends. In germline, CDR1 is SGHTS, CDR2 YDEGEE. The CDR3 covers 13 residues. The sequence derives from an adult in good health. The genes are TRBV5-8 and TRBJ1-6; the D is unclear. Sequenced material: peripheral blood, taken on day 0 of AZD1222 vaccination. Written as DNA, the CDR3 is TGTGCCAGCAGCTTGCGGGAACTTGGGCCCCTCCACTTT. As protein: CASSLRELGPLHF. Drawing the rest from reference TRBV5-8 and TRBJ1-6, the complete variable domain is EAGVTQSPTHLIKTRGQQATLRCSPISGHTSVYWYQQALGLGLQFLLWYDEGEERNRGNFPPRFSGRQFPNYSSELNVNALELEDSALYLCASSLRELGPLHFGNGTRLTVT.